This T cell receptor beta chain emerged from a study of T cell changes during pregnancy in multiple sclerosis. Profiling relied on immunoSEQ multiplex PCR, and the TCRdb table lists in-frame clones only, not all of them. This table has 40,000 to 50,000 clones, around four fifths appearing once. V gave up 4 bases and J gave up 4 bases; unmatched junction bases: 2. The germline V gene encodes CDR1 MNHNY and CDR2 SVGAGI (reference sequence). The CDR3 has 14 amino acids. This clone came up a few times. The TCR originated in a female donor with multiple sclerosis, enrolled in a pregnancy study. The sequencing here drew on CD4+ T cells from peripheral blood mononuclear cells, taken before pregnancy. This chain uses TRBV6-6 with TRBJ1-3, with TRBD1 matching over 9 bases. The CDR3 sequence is CASSWTGDGNTIYF. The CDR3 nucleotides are TGTGCCAGCAGTTGGACAGGGGACGGAAACACCATATATTTT.